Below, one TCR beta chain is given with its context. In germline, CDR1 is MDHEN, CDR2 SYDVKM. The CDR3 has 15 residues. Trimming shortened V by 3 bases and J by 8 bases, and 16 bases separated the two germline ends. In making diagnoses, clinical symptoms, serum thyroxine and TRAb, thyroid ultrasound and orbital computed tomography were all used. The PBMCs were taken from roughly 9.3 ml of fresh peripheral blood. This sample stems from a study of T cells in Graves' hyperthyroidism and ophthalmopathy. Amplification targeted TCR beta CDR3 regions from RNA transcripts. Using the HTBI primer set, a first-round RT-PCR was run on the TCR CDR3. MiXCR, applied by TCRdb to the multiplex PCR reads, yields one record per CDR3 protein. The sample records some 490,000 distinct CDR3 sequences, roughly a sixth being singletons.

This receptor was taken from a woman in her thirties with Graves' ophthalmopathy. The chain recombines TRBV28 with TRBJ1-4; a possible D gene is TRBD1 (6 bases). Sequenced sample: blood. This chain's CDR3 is CASSFVQGMREKLFF. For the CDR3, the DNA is TGTGCCAGCAGTTTCGTCCAGGGGATGAGGGAAAAACTGTTTTTT. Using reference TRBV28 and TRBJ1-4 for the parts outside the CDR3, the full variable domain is DVKVTQSSRYLVKRTGEKVFLECVQDMDHENMFWYRQDPGLGLRLIYFSYDVKMKEKGDIPEGYSVSREKKERFSLILESASTNQTSMYLCASSFVQGMREKLFFGSGTQLSVL.